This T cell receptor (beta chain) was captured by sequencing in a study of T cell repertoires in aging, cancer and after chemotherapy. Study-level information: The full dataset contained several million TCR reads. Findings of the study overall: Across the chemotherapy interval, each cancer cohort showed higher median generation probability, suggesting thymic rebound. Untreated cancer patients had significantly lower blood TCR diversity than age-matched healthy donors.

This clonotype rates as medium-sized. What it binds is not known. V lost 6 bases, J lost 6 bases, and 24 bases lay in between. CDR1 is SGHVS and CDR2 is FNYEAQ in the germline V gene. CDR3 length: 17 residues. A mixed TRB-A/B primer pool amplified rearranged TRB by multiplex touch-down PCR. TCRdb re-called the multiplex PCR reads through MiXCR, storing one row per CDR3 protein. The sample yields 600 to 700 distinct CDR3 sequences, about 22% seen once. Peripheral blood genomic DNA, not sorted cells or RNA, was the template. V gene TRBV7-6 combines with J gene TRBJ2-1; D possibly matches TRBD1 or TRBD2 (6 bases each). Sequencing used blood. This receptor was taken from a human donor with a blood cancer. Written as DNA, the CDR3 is TGTGCCAGCAGTCGAAATGTATGGGGGGCCCCCGTCAATGAGCAGTTCTTC. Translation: CASSRNVWGAPVNEQFF.